This T cell receptor beta chain was sequenced during a study of T cells after yellow fever vaccination. This CDR3 is 15 amino acids long. V was trimmed by 5 bases and J by 1 base, leaving 11 bases between them. Germline V gene sequence: CDR1 SGHAT, CDR2 FQNNGV. Broader study findings: Though weaker, the secondary response peaked faster, on day 5 versus 15. The booster saw the reappearance of most primary-vaccination clones (approximately 97% CD4, 70% to 90% CD8). FACS-sorted repertoires could harbor abundant contaminating bulk-population clonotypes.

TCR cDNA, made by 5'RACE template switching, carried an added universal primer site and UMIs. Via MiXCR, TCRdb re-called the 5' RACE reads, giving one row per CDR3 protein. The sample carries over 130,000 distinct CDR3 sequences, about 7.7% recorded once. A note on this clonotype: Antigen unknown.

The chain uses TRBV11-2 and TRBJ2-2, with D perhaps TRBD2 (6 bases). The receptor comes from a man aged 30 to 39 who received the YFV17D yellow fever vaccine. The sample consisted of CD4+ T cells sorted from PBMCs, taken 5 days after the yellow fever booster vaccination. CDR3 nucleotide sequence: TGTGCCAGCAGCGCGGGACTTCTGAACACCGGGGAGCTGTTTTTT. It specifies CASSAGLLNTGELFF.